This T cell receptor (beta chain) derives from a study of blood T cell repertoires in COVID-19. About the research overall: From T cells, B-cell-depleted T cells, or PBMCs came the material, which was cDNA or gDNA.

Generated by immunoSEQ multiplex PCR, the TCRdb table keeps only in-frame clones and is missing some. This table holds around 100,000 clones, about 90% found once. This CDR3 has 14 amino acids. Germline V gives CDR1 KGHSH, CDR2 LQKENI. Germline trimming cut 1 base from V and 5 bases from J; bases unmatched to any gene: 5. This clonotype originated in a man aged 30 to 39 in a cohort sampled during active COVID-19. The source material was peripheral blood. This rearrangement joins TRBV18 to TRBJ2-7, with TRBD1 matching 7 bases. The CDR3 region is CASSPLDRDHEQYF. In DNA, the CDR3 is TGTGCCAGCTCACCACTTGACAGGGACCACGAGCAGTACTTC.